A selection of T cell receptor beta chains follows, all from one sample in a study of blood T cell repertoires in COVID-19. TCRdb's table, derived via immunoSEQ multiplex PCR, lists solely in-frame clones and lacks some. There are some 140,000 clones in the sample; about 80% occur only once, and 25% to 30% lies in the top ten. The sequencing input was peripheral blood. These receptors came from a woman aged 55 to 70 with acute or convalescent COVID-19. Both conserved end residues are part of each CDR3. D genes are given only for firm matches. The listing skips clone size in some rows; elsewhere it reads once, few, many or a size class.

v_gene: TRBV5-4
abundance: NA
d_gene: NA
j_gene: TRBJ2-3
CDR3aa: CASSLAGTFTDTQYF
CDR3nt: TGTGCCAGCAGCTTGGCAGGCACTTTCACAGATACGCAGTATTTT

v_gene: TRBV3-1/TRBV3-2
abundance: NA
d_gene: TRBD1
j_gene: TRBJ1-4
CDR3aa: CASSLRTGGAEKLFF
CDR3nt: TGTGCCAGCAGCCTCAGGACAGGGGGCGCAGAAAAACTGTTTTTT

v_gene: TRBV11-3
abundance: NA
d_gene: TRBD1
j_gene: TRBJ2-3
CDR3aa: CASSLGTGRTDTQYF
CDR3nt: TGTGCCAGCAGCTTAGGGACAGGACGCACAGATACGCAGTATTTT

v_gene: TRBV18
abundance: NA
d_gene: TRBD1
j_gene: TRBJ1-5
CDR3aa: CASSPNPGQGYQPQHF
CDR3nt: TGTGCCAGCTCACCCAACCCAGGACAGGGATATCAGCCCCAGCATTTT

v_gene: TRBV4-1
abundance: NA
d_gene: NA
j_gene: TRBJ1-3
CDR3aa: CASSQPTSSGNTIYF
CDR3nt: TGCGCCAGCAGCCAACCAACTAGCTCTGGAAACACCATATATTTT

v_gene: TRBV6-5
abundance: NA
d_gene: NA
j_gene: TRBJ2-2
CDR3aa: CASRARLGQLFF
CDR3nt: TGTGCCAGCAGGGCGCGACTAGGACAGCTGTTTTTT

v_gene: TRBV29-1
abundance: NA
d_gene: TRBD1
j_gene: TRBJ2-2
CDR3aa: CSTSGQVPGELFF
CDR3nt: TGCAGCACCTCCGGACAGGTCCCCGGGGAGCTGTTTTTT

v_gene: TRBV9
abundance: NA
d_gene: TRBD1
j_gene: TRBJ1-4
CDR3aa: CASSTGQDLNEKLFF
CDR3nt: TGTGCCAGCAGCACGGGACAGGACCTTAATGAAAAACTGTTTTTT

v_gene: TRBV7-3
abundance: NA
d_gene: TRBD1
j_gene: TRBJ1-2
CDR3aa: CASSARQGNYGYTF
CDR3nt: TGTGCCAGCAGCGCCAGACAGGGGAACTATGGCTACACCTTC

v_gene: TRBV7-3
abundance: NA
d_gene: TRBD1
j_gene: TRBJ1-2
CDR3aa: CASSPDRGYGYTF
CDR3nt: TGTGCCAGCAGCCCTGACAGGGGCTATGGCTACACCTTC

v_gene: TRBV9
abundance: many
d_gene: NA
j_gene: TRBJ1-6
CDR3aa: CASSVGGGVPISPLHF
CDR3nt: TGTGCCAGCAGCGTAGGAGGGGGAGTCCCAATCTCACCCCTCCACTTT

v_gene: TRBV19
abundance: NA
d_gene: NA
j_gene: TRBJ2-1
CDR3aa: CASSTTGNPNEQFF
CDR3nt: TGTGCCAGTAGTACCACAGGGAACCCCAATGAGCAGTTCTTC

v_gene: TRBV9
abundance: once
d_gene: TRBD2
j_gene: TRBJ2-1
CDR3aa: CASSVGAGVYNEQFF
CDR3nt: TGTGCCAGCAGCGTAGGCGCGGGGGTATACAATGAGCAGTTCTTC

v_gene: TRBV11-2
abundance: NA
d_gene: NA
j_gene: TRBJ2-1
CDR3aa: CASSLGPRYPEQFF
CDR3nt: TGTGCCAGCAGCTTAGGACCTAGGTACCCTGAGCAGTTCTTC

v_gene: TRBV7-9
abundance: NA
d_gene: TRBD1
j_gene: TRBJ1-3
CDR3aa: CASSLGFGQASGNTIYF
CDR3nt: TGTGCCAGCAGCTTAGGGTTTGGACAGGCCTCTGGAAACACCATATATTTT

v_gene: TRBV6-5
abundance: NA
d_gene: NA
j_gene: TRBJ1-2
CDR3aa: CASTPRGFYGYTF
CDR3nt: TGTGCCAGCACCCCTAGGGGTTTCTATGGCTACACCTTC

v_gene: TRBV23-1
abundance: NA
d_gene: NA
j_gene: TRBJ2-1
CDR3aa: CASTRTLAKWVVSRHLYNEQFF
CDR3nt: TGCGCCAGCACCCGGACTCTAGCCAAGTGGGTGGTCAGTCGCCACTTATACAATGAGCAGTTCTTC

v_gene: TRBV12-3/TRBV12-4
abundance: NA
d_gene: NA
j_gene: TRBJ2-7
CDR3aa: CASSLQYEQYF
CDR3nt: TGTGCCAGCAGTTTACAATACGAGCAGTACTTC